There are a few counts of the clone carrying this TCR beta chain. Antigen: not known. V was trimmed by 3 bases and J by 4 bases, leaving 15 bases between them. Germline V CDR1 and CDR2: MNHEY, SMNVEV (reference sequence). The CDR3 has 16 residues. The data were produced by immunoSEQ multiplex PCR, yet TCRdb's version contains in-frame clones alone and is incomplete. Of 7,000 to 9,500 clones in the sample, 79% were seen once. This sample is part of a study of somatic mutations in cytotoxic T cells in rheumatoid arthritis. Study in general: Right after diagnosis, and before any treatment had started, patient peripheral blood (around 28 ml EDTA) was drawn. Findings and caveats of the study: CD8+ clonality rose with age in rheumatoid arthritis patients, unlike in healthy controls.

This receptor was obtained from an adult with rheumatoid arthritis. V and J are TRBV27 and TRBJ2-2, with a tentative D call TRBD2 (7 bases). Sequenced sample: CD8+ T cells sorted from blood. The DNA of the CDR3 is TGTGCCAGCAGTTTCTCCGCGGGGGCCGTCACCGGGGAGCTGTTTTTT. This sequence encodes CASSFSAGAVTGELFF.